One and the same sample provided the 6 T cell receptor beta chains below, sequenced in a study of tumor-infiltrating lymphocytes in oesophageal squamous cell carcinoma. Using its own MiXCR run on the PCR reads, TCRdb lists one record per CDR3 protein. The sample shows roughly 12,000 distinct CDR3 sequences, less than 65% of them seen only once. Sequencing was performed on normal esophageal tissue next to the tumor. The origin of the receptors is a male donor with esophageal squamous cell carcinoma.

On this clonotype itself: Since a much larger clone is just one base distant, this may be a read error. Because the CDR3 is missing its conserved closing phenylalanine or tryptophan, this is likely a read error. This chain uses TRBV20-1 with TRBJ2-5; 8 nucleotides line up with TRBD1. The J call may be faulty, since TRBJ2-7 better matches the DNA end. The CDR3 is made up of 14 amino acids. Germline CDR1 DFQATT, CDR2 SNEGSKA (reference sequence). CDR3 sequence (DNA): TGCAGTGCTAGGGCGGGACAGGTCTCCTACGAGCAGTACCTC. Protein sequence: CSARAGQVSYEQYL.

The genes are TRBV6-6 and TRBJ2-7; D unresolved. V lost 7 bases to trimming and J lost 2 bases, with 9 bases between them. This CDR3 has 12 residues. Germline V gives CDR1 MNHNY, CDR2 SVGAGI (reference sequence). CDR3 residues: CASTQETYEQYF. The CDR3 DNA is TGTGCCAGCACCCAGGAAACCTACGAGCAGTACTTC.

This clonotype occurred a few times. J is TRBJ2-5 and V is TRBV12-3 or TRBV12-4; 7 bases match TRBD2. V shed 3 bases, J shed 11 bases, and the junction held 15 bases outside the gene matches. CDR3 size: 15 residues. CDR3 amino acids: CASSLSRDYPGEQYF. Written as DNA, the CDR3 is TGTGCCAGCAGTTTGTCGAGGGACTACCCGGGGGAGCAGTACTTC.

The chain joins TRBV28 to TRBJ2-5; D ambiguous. Germline loops: CDR1 MDHEN, CDR2 SYDVKM. V lost 5 bases to trimming and J lost 2 bases, with 24 bases between them. CDR3 length equals 18 residues. CDR3 amino acids: CASSPLPPSSLLQETQYF. The CDR3 region has the DNA TGTGCCAGCAGTCCCTTACCCCCGTCCTCCCTCCTACAAGAGACCCAGTACTTC.

The chain couples TRBV11-2 to TRBJ2-1; 7 positions match TRBD2. Looked up from germline, CDR1 is SGHAT and CDR2 is FQNNGV. This CDR3 is 16 amino acids long. V trimming: 1 base; J trimming: 1 base; junction bases outside the gene matches: 4. CDR3 nucleotide sequence: TGTGCCAGCAGCTTAGTTGCGGGAGTTTCCTACAATGAGCAGTTCTTC. The encoded protein is CASSLVAGVSYNEQFF. The full variable domain, in which reference TRBV11-2 and TRBJ2-1 provide the parts outside the CDR3, is EAGVAQSPRYKIIEKRQSVAFWCNPISGHATLYWYQQILGQGPKLLIQFQNNGVVDDSQLPKDRFSAERLKGVDSTLKIQPAKLEDSAVYLCASSLVAGVSYNEQFFGPGTRLTVL.

This rearrangement joins TRBV19 to TRBJ2-1, with 12 bases fitting TRBD2. The CDR3 runs 16 residues. The germline gives CDR1 LNHDA, CDR2 SQIVND (reference sequence). V shed 5 bases and J 4 bases; nucleotides not matched to a gene: 6. CDR3 in DNA: TGTGCCAGTAGTTCTCGGACTAGCGGGGCTTACAATGAGCAGTTCTTC. Encoded protein: CASSSRTSGAYNEQFF.